This passage covers 27 T cell receptor beta chains from one sample sequenced in a study of shared clonotypes between healthy human individuals. The protocol was immunoSEQ multiplex PCR, while the TCRdb copy is restricted to in-frame clones and leaves out a portion. The sample lists roughly 1,600,000 clones, approximately 98.5% occurring once. Sequenced material: naive CD4+ T cells sorted from blood. This sample's subset: CD45RA+ positively selected. Receptors originate from a man aged 25 to 45 in good health.

V is TRBV4-1 and J is TRBJ2-5; tentatively, D is TRBD2 (5 bases). Germline V gene lookup returns CDR1 MGHRA and CDR2 YSYEKL. V was trimmed by 3 bases and J by 5 bases, leaving 10 bases between them. The CDR3 length is 13 residues. CDR3 nucleotide sequence: TGCGCCAGCAGCCACCCCGGGGTCGAGACCCAGTACTTC. This codes for CASSHPGVETQYF.

V and J are TRBV5-1 and TRBJ1-2; 12 positions match TRBD1. V lost 1 base, J lost 7 bases, and 8 bases stayed unmatched. CDR3 size: 16 residues. Germline-derived CDR1 and CDR2 are SGHRS and YFSETQ. CDR3 protein: CASSLKGTGGDRGYTF. Here the CDR3 DNA reads TGCGCCAGCAGCTTGAAAGGGACAGGGGGCGATCGTGGCTACACCTTC.

The genes are TRBV5-1 and TRBJ2-2; 7 bases line up with TRBD1. Germline V gene lookup returns CDR1 SGHRS and CDR2 YFSETQ. The CDR3 extends over 16 amino acids. V lost 0 bases and J lost 1; bases outside the gene matches: 3. As DNA, the CDR3 is TGCGCCAGCAGCTTGGTAGCAGGGGGGAACACCGGGGAGCTGTTTTTT. It translates to CASSLVAGGNTGELFF.

The count of this clone is one. The chain couples TRBV18 to TRBJ2-1; D may correspond to TRBD1 or TRBD2 (5 bases each). V was cut by 6 bases and J by 0 bases, with 18 bases left in between. Germline lookup yields CDR1 KGHSH and CDR2 LQKENI. CDR3 length equals 17 residues. As DNA, the CDR3 is TGTGCCAGCTCCCGGGACCGCGATGGCAGCTCCTACAATGAGCAGTTCTTC. Encoded protein: CASSRDRDGSSYNEQFF.

This chain links TRBV5-5 with TRBJ1-2; D may be TRBD1 (6 bases). Germline CDR1 is SGHKS and CDR2 is YYEKEE (reference sequence). V was trimmed by 6 bases and J by 5 bases, leaving 17 bases between them. The length of the CDR3 is 14 residues. CDR3 protein: CASTPAGGSYGYTF. CDR3 nucleotides: TGTGCCAGCACCCCGGCGGGGGGCTCTTATGGCTACACCTTC.

The chain recombines TRBV14 with TRBJ2-3, with D unclear. This CDR3 spans 15 amino acids. Between the trimmed V and J ends, which lost 4 bases and 0 bases, there was a span of 11 bases. Germline V gene sequence: CDR1 SGHDN, CDR2 FVKESK. DNA for the CDR3: TGTGCCAGCAGCCGAGAGACACCTAGCACAGATACGCAGTATTTT. It specifies CASSRETPSTDTQYF. The full variable domain, completed using reference TRBV14 and TRBJ2-3, is EAGVTQFPSHSVIEKGQTVTLRCDPISGHDNLYWYRRVMGKEIKFLLHFVKESKQDESGMPNNRFLAERTGGTYSTLKVQPAELEDSGVYFCASSRETPSTDTQYFGPGTRLTVL.

The genes are TRBV5-6 and TRBJ2-7; the D is unclear. This CDR3 contains 12 residues. Germline lookup yields CDR1 SGHDT and CDR2 YYEEEE. The germline V and J ends were trimmed by 4 bases and 9 bases, with 14 bases remaining between them. CDR3 amino acids: CASSAYSRGQYF. The CDR3 DNA follows: TGTGCCAGCAGCGCCTACAGTCGAGGGCAGTACTTC.

The chain couples TRBV27 to TRBJ2-3; D is unresolved. V dropped 6 bases and J dropped 0 bases, with 4 bases sitting between them. Germline CDR1 reads MNHEY; CDR2 reads SMNVEV (reference sequence). The CDR3 spans 12 residues. The CDR3, as DNA: TGTGCCAGCAGGCTTAGCACAGATACGCAGTATTTT. Translation gives CASRLSTDTQYF.

V is TRBV6-1 and J is TRBJ2-1; 7 bases match TRBD2. Germline-derived CDR1 and CDR2 are MNHNS and SASEGT. The CDR3 sequence is 14 residues long. The CDR3 sequence: CACPGGNSYNEQFF. DNA for the CDR3: TGTGCATGCCCCGGGGGGAACTCCTACAATGAGCAGTTCTTC.

This chain joins TRBV7-9 and TRBJ2-3; D might be TRBD2 (5 bases). V was shortened by 2 bases and J by 8 bases, with 14 bases between the two germline ends. This CDR3 region has 14 residues. Germline V gene lookup returns CDR1 SEHNR and CDR2 FQNEAQ (reference sequence). The DNA for the CDR3 is TGTGCCAGCAGCTTAAATGAGGGATCAGGTACGCAGTATTTT. Its protein product is CASSLNEGSGTQYF.

J is TRBJ2-7 and V is TRBV30; 11 nucleotides match TRBD1. CDR1 is GTSNPN and CDR2 is SVGIG in the germline V gene (reference sequence). V was clipped by 3 bases and J by 7 bases; unmatched bases: 8. The CDR3 has 14 residues. CDR3 region: CAWRGTGGIGEQYF. The CDR3 DNA sequence: TGTGCCTGGAGAGGGACAGGGGGAATCGGAGAGCAGTACTTC.

The sample holds one count of this clone. The chain joins TRBV15 to TRBJ1-2; D gene ambiguous. The ends were cut back, 1 base at V and 3 bases at J, with 12 bases in the middle. CDR3 length: 15 amino acids. Germline lookup yields CDR1 LNHNV and CDR2 YYDKDF (reference sequence). The CDR3 DNA is TGTGCCACCAGCAGAGTCCTCGAGGGAGACTATGGCTACACCTTC. Its protein is CATSRVLEGDYGYTF.

The chain carries TRBV14 and TRBJ1-2, with unresolved D. This CDR3 is 13 amino acids long. Trimming took off 0 bases at V and 3 bases at J, with 5 bases between the two ends. Germline CDR1 reads SGHDN; CDR2 reads FVKESK. CDR3 nucleotide sequence: TGTGCCAGCAGCCAAGATCCCGACTATGGCTACACCTTC. It yields the protein CASSQDPDYGYTF.

This sequence joins TRBV28 and TRBJ1-2, with 10 bases lining up with TRBD1. Germline CDR1 and CDR2: MDHEN and SYDVKM. The CDR3 is made up of 17 amino acids. J gave up 5 bases and V 1 base, and 10 bases lay outside the gene matches. The CDR3 sequence: CASSLLAGTGVRYGYTF. The CDR3 DNA is TGTGCCAGCAGTTTATTGGCTGGGACAGGGGTGAGGTATGGCTACACCTTC.

This chain joins TRBV5-8 and TRBJ1-3; D not resolved. V lost 0 bases and J 1 base, leaving 5 bases between the germline ends. Germline assignment: CDR1 SGHTS and CDR2 YDEGEE. The CDR3 is 14 residues long. CDR3 amino acids: CASSLAGSGNTIYF. The CDR3 DNA is TGTGCCAGCAGCTTGGCGGGGTCTGGAAACACCATATATTTT.

This chain links TRBV19 with TRBJ2-3; tentative D call: TRBD1 (6 bases). This CDR3 comprises 14 residues. From germline, CDR1 is LNHDA and CDR2 SQIVND (reference sequence). With 6 bases removed from V and 7 bases from J, the gap between germline ends came to 17 bases. CDR3 in amino acids: CASREAGERYTQYF. The CDR3 region has the DNA TGTGCCAGTAGAGAGGCAGGGGAACGGTATACGCAGTATTTT.

The rearrangement joins TRBV28 to TRBJ2-2, with a weak D call TRBD1 (5 bases). The CDR3 is 15 residues long. Trimming took 3 bases from V and 1 from J, leaving 9 bases between them. Germline loops: CDR1 MDHEN, CDR2 SYDVKM. The DNA of the CDR3 is TGTGCCAGCAGTTTTAGGACACTGAACACCGGGGAGCTGTTTTTT. As protein: CASSFRTLNTGELFF. The whole variable domain, remainder taken from reference TRBV28 and TRBJ2-2, is DVKVTQSSRYLVKRTGEKVFLECVQDMDHENMFWYRQDPGLGLRLIYFSYDVKMKEKGDIPEGYSVSREKKERFSLILESASTNQTSMYLCASSFRTLNTGELFFGEGSRLTVL.

The rearrangement uses TRBV18 and TRBJ1-5; 7 bases align to TRBD1. J was trimmed by 1 base and V by 5 bases; bases with no gene match: 5. The CDR3 loop spans 15 amino acids. CDR1 KGHSH and CDR2 LQKENI come from the germline V gene. In DNA, the CDR3 is TGTGCCAGCTCAGAGGGGGCACTAAGCAATCAGCCCCAGCATTTT. Its translation: CASSEGALSNQPQHF.

V gene TRBV5-1 combines with J gene TRBJ2-3, with 14 bases lining up with TRBD2. Germline CDR1 SGHRS, CDR2 YFSETQ. V was clipped by 0 bases and J by 1 base; unmatched bases: 4. The CDR3 has 18 residues. Here the CDR3 reads CASSLGLAGGTGTDTQYF. For the CDR3, the DNA is TGCGCCAGCAGCTTGGGACTAGCGGGAGGGACGGGCACAGATACGCAGTATTTT.

The chain joins TRBV10-3 to TRBJ1-2, with 8 bases lining up with TRBD1. Germline CDR1 reads ENHRY; CDR2 reads SYGVKD. V shed 10 bases, J shed 4 bases, and the junction held 11 bases outside the gene matches. The CDR3 is 14 residues long. This CDR3 is CATTPRGLGYGYTF. The CDR3 bases are TGTGCCACCACCCCCAGGGGGCTGGGCTATGGCTACACCTTC.

The chain combines TRBV2 with TRBJ1-4; D is perhaps TRBD1 (6 bases). V was cut by 7 bases and J by 14 bases, with 17 bases left in between. The germline V gene has CDR1 SNHLY and CDR2 FYNNEI. The CDR3 runs 12 residues. For the CDR3, the DNA is TGTGCCAGCAAACAGGGAGAAACAGGGCTGTTTTTT. Its translation is CASKQGETGLFF. The full variable domain, completed using reference TRBV2 and TRBJ1-4, is EPEVTQTPSHQVTQMGQEVILRCVPISNHLYFYWYRQILGQKVEFLVSFYNNEISEKSEIFDDQFSVERPDGSNFTLKIRSTKLEDSAMYFCASKQGETGLFFGSGTQLSVL.

The V and J genes are TRBV5-1 and TRBJ1-2; 8 bases are shared with TRBD1. The CDR3 spans 17 residues. Germline values: CDR1 SGHRS, CDR2 YFSETQ. The V gene end was trimmed by 3 bases and the J gene end by 6 bases; junction bases not matched to a gene: 16. CDR3 sequence: CASSSNFGTTGVHGYTF. The CDR3, as DNA: TGCGCCAGCAGCTCGAATTTTGGAACGACAGGGGTACATGGCTACACCTTC. The variable domain in full, with the rest retrieved from reference TRBV5-1 and TRBJ1-2, is KAGVTQTPRYLIKTRGQQVTLSCSPISGHRSVSWYQQTPGQGLQFLFEYFSETQRNKGNFPGRFSGRQFSNSRSEMNVSTLELGDSALYLCASSSNFGTTGVHGYTFGSGTRLTVV.

The V call is TRBV5-1, the J call TRBJ2-2; TRBD2 agrees at 9 bases. Trimming at V came to 3 bases and at J to 6 bases, leaving 3 bases not matched to a gene. The length of the CDR3 is 14 residues. Germline loops: CDR1 SGHRS, CDR2 YFSETQ. The CDR3 DNA is TGCGCCAGCAGCTACGCTAGCGGGGCCGGGGAGCTGTTTTTT. This translates into CASSYASGAGELFF.

This clone was observed a single time. The same CDR3 can be traced to other DNA sequences in this sample. This sequence joins TRBV5-4 and TRBJ2-7; D is undetermined. The V gene lost 1 base and the J gene lost 0 bases, with 8 bases spanning the gap. This CDR3 is 14 amino acids long. Looked up from germline, CDR1 is SGHNT and CDR2 is YYREEE (reference sequence). This chain's CDR3 is CASSLSGSSYEQYF. CDR3 in DNA: TGTGCCAGCAGCTTGTCGGGCAGCTCCTACGAGCAGTACTTC.

The rearrangement joins TRBV4-3 to TRBJ1-2, with unresolved D. CDR3 size: 14 residues. V was pared by 1 base and J by 3 bases, with 9 bases between. The V gene's germline CDR1 is LGHNA and CDR2 YSLEER. The CDR3 here is CASSQVAIDYGYTF. For the CDR3, the DNA is TGCGCCAGCAGCCAAGTAGCAATAGACTATGGCTACACCTTC.

The genes are TRBV4-3 and TRBJ2-3; D is undetermined. Trimming shortened V by 2 bases and J by 0 bases, and 12 bases separated the two germline ends. Germline values: CDR1 LGHNA, CDR2 YSLEER. The CDR3 is 16 residues long. The CDR3 DNA reads as TGCGCCAGCAGCCAACAAGGATTCCTAAGCACAGATACGCAGTATTTT. It yields the protein CASSQQGFLSTDTQYF.

The chain recombines TRBV30 with TRBJ1-2; D is perhaps TRBD1 (6 bases). V was clipped by 5 bases and J by 8 bases, with 21 bases between them. This CDR3 has 14 amino acids. CDR1 and CDR2 (germline): GTSNPN, SVGIG (reference sequence). CDR3 sequence reads: CAWGPRDKLSGYTF. DNA for the CDR3: TGTGCCTGGGGGCCAAGGGACAAACTTAGCGGCTACACCTTC.